This TCR beta chain appears in the sequencing data of a study of T cells in Graves' hyperthyroidism and ophthalmopathy. Amplification yielded TCR beta CDR3 regions, with RNA transcripts as the source. Initially, a first-round RT-PCR of the TCR CDR3 employed the HTBI primer set. A single record per CDR3 protein comes from TCRdb applying MiXCR to the multiplex PCR reads. The sample holds fewer than 800,000 distinct CDR3 sequences, less than 20% seen once. Trimming shortened V by 0 bases and J by 7 bases, and 9 bases separated the two germline ends. This CDR3 has 14 amino acids. CDR1 and CDR2 from the germline V gene are MNHEY and SVGEGT.

The chain combines TRBV6-2 or TRBV6-3 with TRBJ1-4; no clear D. This TCR came from a young man with Graves' hyperthyroidism. The sample was blood. The CDR3 is CASSYSWGSEKLFF. Here the CDR3 DNA reads TGTGCCAGCAGTTACTCGTGGGGATCTGAAAAACTGTTTTTT.